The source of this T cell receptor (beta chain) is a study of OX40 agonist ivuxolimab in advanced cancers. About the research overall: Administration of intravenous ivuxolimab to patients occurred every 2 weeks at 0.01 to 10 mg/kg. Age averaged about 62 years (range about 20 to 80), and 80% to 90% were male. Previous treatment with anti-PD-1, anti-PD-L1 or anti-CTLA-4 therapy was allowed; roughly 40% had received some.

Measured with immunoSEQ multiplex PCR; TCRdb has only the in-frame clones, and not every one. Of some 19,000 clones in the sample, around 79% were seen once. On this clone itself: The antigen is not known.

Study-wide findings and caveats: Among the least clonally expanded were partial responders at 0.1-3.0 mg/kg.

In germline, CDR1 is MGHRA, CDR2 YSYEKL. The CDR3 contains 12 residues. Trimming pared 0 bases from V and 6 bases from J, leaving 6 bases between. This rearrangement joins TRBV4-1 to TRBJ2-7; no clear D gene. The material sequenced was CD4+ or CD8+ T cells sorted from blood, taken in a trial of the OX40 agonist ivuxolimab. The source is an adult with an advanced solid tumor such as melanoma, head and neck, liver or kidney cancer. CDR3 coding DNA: TGCGCCAGCAGCCAAGATCCACGCGAGCAGTACTTC. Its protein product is CASSQDPREQYF.